This TCR beta chain is drawn from a study of shared clonotypes between healthy human individuals (dated by TCRdb to the early 2020s). For the study in its entirety: Three men and two women, aged 18 to 49 years, made up the cohort. Per donor, three plates each were used for CD4 naive and CD4 memory, two for CD8 naive, and one for CD8 memory. To estimate repertoire size and how much clonotype sharing occurs between individuals, the study deeply sequenced the blood TCR repertoires of several healthy adults. To increase sequencing depth and limit assay-specific biases, different laboratories used diverse techniques to prepare libraries and sequence TCR repertoires. Leukapheresis yielded between about 0.9 and 8.9 billion PBMCs per donor. Study-level results and caveats: When a few donors were compared, the shared fraction of clonotypes was 5% to 6.5% for naive CD4, 3.5% to 4% for naive CD8, more than 2% for memory CD4, and about 0.36% for memory CD8. Because the study included a small number of donors, the genetic and exposure-history diversity represented was limited. Sampling was restricted to blood, and TCR repertoires in tissues likely differ from the TCR repertoires found in blood. Estimated clonotype richness was generally larger for naive than for memory subsets. Clonotypes shared by all four sorted-subset donors showed higher generation probabilities than non-shared clonotypes. Pairwise subsampling led to the expectation that sequencing depth would affect the degree of clonotype sharing among donors. Incomplete sequencing was indicated by rarefaction of sorted-subset datasets, despite the large sequencing depth.

Donors were healthy HIV-negative adults with no recently reported acute infections or vaccinations. Only Caucasian adults living in Nashville, Tennessee, USA were represented among the donors. CD4+ T cells were enriched through magnetic negative selection, after which naive cells were positively selected on CD45RA and the remaining negative fraction served as the memory subset. Blood was obtained by leukapheresis, after which PBMCs were separated by Ficoll-Histopaque density gradient centrifugation and cryopreserved in liquid nitrogen vapor phase. Analytical flow cytometry was used to check the purity and quantity of every magnetically sorted T cell population. Genomic DNA was isolated from each sorted fraction and quantified by UV absorbance on a Nanodrop 2000c. The junction shows trimming of 2 bases on V and 9 bases on J, plus 14 bases between the germline ends. For CDR1 and CDR2, the germline V gene (reference sequence) lists GTSNPN and SVGIG. Including the terminal cysteine and phenylalanine, the CDR3 comprises 13 residues. The read is trimmed to its CDR3 DNA, 39 bases read in frame from base 1.

TCR CDR3 regions were amplified from genomic DNA by multiplex PCR using the deep immunoSEQ assay. For each cell subset, the extracted genomic DNA was distributed evenly across all wells of several immunoSEQ 96-well plates, and each plate served as one replicate. For sorted subsets, around 200 ng genomic DNA, equal to 25,000 to 35,000 T cell genomes, was loaded into each replicate PCR. The purified libraries were quantified using a Qubit 3.0 fluorometer, sized with a Bioanalyzer 2100, and then quantified again using the KAPA Library Quantification kit. Every immunoSEQ 96-well plate was sequenced on a dedicated single-read 150-cycle Illumina NextSeq 550 flow cell. From the authors' description of their analysis: Because the immunoSEQ output included only junctional sequences and no quality scores, the filtering could not be the same as the filtering used for full-length reads. To assign V/J genes and CDR3, sequences were annotated against IMGT germline references using PyIR, a Python wrapper for IgBLAST v1.9. Reads were filtered out if the reads had weak V/J assignments (E-value above 1e-6), no CDR3, stop codons, out-of-frame junctions, or ambiguous translated residues. V3J clonotypes were defined by identical inferred V gene, J gene, and CDR3 amino acid sequence. The percentage overlap between two repertoires was calculated by dividing the number of shared unique clonotypes by the size of the smaller repertoire. Richness of each repertoire was evaluated using RTK rarefaction, the Chao1 estimator, and Recon v2.1 estimates of unobserved clonotypes. Generation probabilities for all TCRbeta clonotypes obtained by the gDNA method from four donors were computed using OLGA. In its TCRdb copy, this immuneACCESS table keeps in-frame sequences only and misses some clones. Where compared with another copy, unresolved V genes explain less than half of these, and the others have no known cause. For V, J and clone size, that table is used; D and trimming come from the DNA. This sample comprises around 1.1 million clones, 75% to 80% of them detected only once. 0.6% to 0.75% of the sample is taken by the ten largest.

For this clone: Its antigen is currently not known. No per-base quality is available; no much larger clone lies one base away.

The sample was memory CD4+ T cells from PBMCs. The cell subset or site label, as the study defines it: CD45RA-negative fraction. This receptor was obtained from a man aged 18 to 29 in good health. Some clones in this sample may be carry-over from other donors' samples. The chain is made from TRBV30 and TRBJ2-1; TRBD2 is a weak D gene call, 6 bases matching. The nucleotides are TGTGCCTGGAGTCGACAAGAGGGAGGTGAGCAGTTCTTC. It specifies CAWSRQEGGEQFF. The variable domain in full, with residues beyond the CDR3 obtained from the reference TRBV30 and TRBJ2-1 genes, is SQTIHQWPATLVQPVGSPLSLECTVEGTSNPNLYWYRQAAGRGLQLLFYSVGIGQISSEVPQNLSASRPQDRQFILSSKKLLLSDSGFYLCAWSRQEGGEQFFGPGTRLTVL.